The source of this T cell receptor beta chain is a study of T-cell memory formation after mild COVID-19. Study-wide background: The TCR clusters were mostly specific to one donor.

Overall study results and limits: Clones that contracted from day 15 to 85 were balanced CD4/CD8, while later expanders leaned CD4+. CM and EM subsets held most contracting CD4+ clones; EMRA held CD8+ ones.

This clonotype was seen many times. Its specificity is not known. The CDR3 has 15 amino acids. Germline CDR1 and CDR2: SGHDT and YYEEEE. The ends lost 5 bases at V and 2 bases at J; junction bases unmatched: 5. TCRdb re-called the 5' RACE reads through MiXCR, storing one row per CDR3 protein. This sample carries about 360,000 distinct CDR3 sequences, approximately 14% of them seen once, and the ten largest clones take about 22%. The genes are TRBV5-6 and TRBJ1-5; 9 positions agree with TRBD1. The receptor comes from a man younger than 35 who had mild COVID-19 (a few samples of this study predate the infection). Cell type and time point are not known. The sample consisted of PBMCs or a T cell subset sorted from them (not recorded which). The CDR3 DNA reads as TGTGCCAGCAGTCTTACAGGGGGCGGCAATCAGCCCCAGCATTTT. As protein: CASSLTGGGNQPQHF.